The 10 T cell receptor beta chains below come from one sample, sequenced in a study of neurological immune-mediated disorders. TCRdb passed the 5' RACE reads through MiXCR, listing each CDR3 protein once. The table records around 52,000 distinct CDR3 sequences, about 5.6% of them present only once. Input material: CD4+ T cells from blood. The receptors originated from a woman aged 18-35 years with multiple sclerosis.

This clonotype was recorded at least ten times. J is TRBJ1-5 and V is TRBV28; weak D call: TRBD1 (6 bases). This CDR3 contains 15 residues. Germline assignment: CDR1 MDHEN and CDR2 SYDVKM. Trimming took off 6 bases at V and 6 bases at J, with 18 bases between the two ends. CDR3 sequence: CASRGGSGVGQPQHF. DNA for the CDR3: TGTGCCAGCAGAGGTGGGTCAGGGGTCGGTCAGCCCCAGCATTTT.

This clonotype was recorded many times. The CDR3 DNA is TGCAGTGCTAGAGCGATTACCGGGACTAGCGGTTTTAGGGAGCAGTTCTTC. Residues: CSARAITGTSGFREQFF. The gene calls are TRBV20-1 and TRBJ2-1; 11 nucleotides line up with TRBD2. Per germline, CDR1 DFQATT and CDR2 SNEGSKA (reference sequence). J gave up 10 bases and V 1 base, and 15 bases lay outside the gene matches. CDR3 length: 17 residues.

This clonotype was observed many times. This chain links TRBV6-6 with TRBJ2-7, with 7 bases matching TRBD1. This CDR3 contains 13 residues. Germline CDR1 and CDR2: MNHNY and SVGAGI (reference sequence). J was trimmed by 4 bases and V by 5 bases; bases with no gene match: 5. Written as DNA, the CDR3 is TGTGCCAGCAGTCAGACAGGGAAGTACGAGCAGTACGTC. This sequence encodes CASSQTGKYEQYV.

This clonotype was detected ten times or more. The chain combines TRBV20-1 with TRBJ1-2; maybe TRBD1 (5 bases). The CDR3 has 17 residues. Germline CDR1 and CDR2: DFQATT and SNEGSKA (reference sequence). Trimming cost V 5 bases and J 1 base, with 23 bases left between them. The CDR3 DNA follows: TGCAGTGCTCCCCGTAAGAGGGGAGACATGTTTAACTATGGCTACACCTTC. Protein product: CSAPRKRGDMFNYGYTF.

This clonotype turned up a few times. CDR3 amino acids: CASSPEVPTDTQYF. The CDR3 nucleotides read TGTGCCAGCTCACCAGAGGTCCCCACAGATACGCAGTATTTT. The V call is TRBV18, the J call TRBJ2-3; D unclear. CDR3 length: 14 amino acids. The germline V gene encodes CDR1 KGHSH and CDR2 LQKENI. V lost 2 bases to trimming and J lost 2 bases, with 8 bases between them.

This clonotype showed up many times. The V gene is TRBV28, the J gene TRBJ2-7; D is ambiguous. V was trimmed by 7 bases and J by 0 bases, leaving 10 bases between them. The CDR3 loop spans 13 amino acids. CDR1 is MDHEN and CDR2 is SYDVKM in the germline V gene. CDR3 sequence: CASIGPRSYEQYV. CDR3 nucleotide sequence: TGTGCCAGCATCGGCCCGCGCTCCTACGAGCAGTACGTC.

The chain employs TRBV30 and TRBJ1-1; D gene ambiguous. Germline V CDR1 and CDR2: GTSNPN, SVGIG (reference sequence). This CDR3 is 12 amino acids long. Trimming stripped 4 bases from V and 1 base from J, with 7 bases between. As DNA, the CDR3 is TGTGCCTGGAACGGAGGGAACACTGAAGCTTTCTTT. Translation: CAWNGGNTEAFF. Supplemented by reference TRBV30 and TRBJ1-1, the full variable domain reads SQTIHQWPATLVQPVGSPLSLECTVEGTSNPNLYWYRQAAGRGLQLLFYSVGIGQISSEVPQNLSASRPQDRQFILSSKKLLLSDSGFYLCAWNGGNTEAFFGQGTRLTVV.

This clonotype has ten or more counts. The chain links TRBV5-1 to TRBJ2-2; TRBD1 matches at 7 bases. V dropped 2 bases and J dropped 4; count of bases not matched to a gene: 5. CDR1 SGHRS and CDR2 YFSETQ come from the germline V gene. The CDR3 runs 15 residues. CDR3 region: CASSFGTDPTGELFF. In DNA form, the CDR3 reads TGCGCCAGCAGCTTCGGGACAGACCCCACCGGGGAGCTGTTTTTT.

This clonotype appeared many times. This chain connects TRBV4-3 to TRBJ1-5; D gene unclear. CDR3 length equals 13 residues. The germline V gene has CDR1 LGHNA and CDR2 YSLEER. V was shortened by 0 bases and J by 6 bases, with 6 bases between the two germline ends. The CDR3 region has the DNA TGCGCCAGCAGCCAAGAGTTAGGTCAGCCCCAGCATTTT. Amino acids: CASSQELGQPQHF.

A few counts support this clonotype. This may stem from a read error, because a much larger clone lies one nucleotide away. The V and J genes are TRBV6-6 and TRBJ2-6, with D hard to call. Germline V lookup: CDR1 MNHNY, CDR2 SVGAGI (reference sequence). The CDR3 sequence is 13 residues long. CDR3 sequence reads: CVSTEAGANVLTF. The CDR3 DNA follows: TGTGTCAGCACCGAGGCCGGGGCCAACGTCCTGACTTTC.